This T cell receptor beta chain was recovered during a study of blood T cell repertoires in COVID-19. The CDR3 is 15 amino acids. Deletions cut 3 bases from V and 5 bases from J, with 15 bases between. Germline CDR1 reads SGHDT; CDR2 reads YYEEEE. Source study methods: Amplification with reference gene primers provided the estimates of nucleated cell counts. TCRdb keeps only in-frame clones here, not all; method: immunoSEQ multiplex PCR. The V and J calls and the clone size are those of that table, but D and trimming were determined from the DNA. Altogether about 66,000 clones are present, about 82% being singletons, with the ten largest covering around 9.6%.

The chain joins TRBV5-6 to TRBJ2-1; possibly TRBD2 for D (5 bases). The source of this sequence is a human donor in a cohort sampled during active COVID-19. What was sequenced was peripheral blood. The CDR3 loop is CASSSGKMGDNEQFF. The DNA of the CDR3 is TGTGCCAGCAGCTCCGGAAAAATGGGAGACAATGAGCAGTTCTTC. Supplemented by reference TRBV5-6 and TRBJ2-1, the full variable domain reads DAGVTQSPTHLIKTRGQQVTLRCSPKSGHDTVSWYQQALGQGPQFIFQYYEEEERQRGNFPDRFSGHQFPNYSSELNVNALLLGDSALYLCASSSGKMGDNEQFFGPGTRLTVL.